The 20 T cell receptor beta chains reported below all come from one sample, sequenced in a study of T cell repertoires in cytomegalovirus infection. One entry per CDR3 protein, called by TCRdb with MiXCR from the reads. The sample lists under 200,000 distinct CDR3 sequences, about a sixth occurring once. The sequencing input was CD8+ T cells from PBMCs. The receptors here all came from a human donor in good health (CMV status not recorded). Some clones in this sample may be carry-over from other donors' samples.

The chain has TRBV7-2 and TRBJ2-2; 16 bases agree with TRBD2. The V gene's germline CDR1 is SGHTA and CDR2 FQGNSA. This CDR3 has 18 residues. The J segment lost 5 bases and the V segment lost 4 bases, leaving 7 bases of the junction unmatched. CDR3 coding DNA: TGTGCCAGCAGCTCGGGACTAGCGGGAGGGGCAGGAACCGGGGAGCTGTTTTTT. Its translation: CASSSGLAGGAGTGELFF.

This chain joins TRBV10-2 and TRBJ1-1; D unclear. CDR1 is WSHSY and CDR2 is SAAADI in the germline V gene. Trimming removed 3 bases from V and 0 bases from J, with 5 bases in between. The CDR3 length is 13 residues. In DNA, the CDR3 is TGCGCCAGCAGTGAAGGAGTGAACACTGAAGCTTTCTTT. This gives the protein CASSEGVNTEAFF.

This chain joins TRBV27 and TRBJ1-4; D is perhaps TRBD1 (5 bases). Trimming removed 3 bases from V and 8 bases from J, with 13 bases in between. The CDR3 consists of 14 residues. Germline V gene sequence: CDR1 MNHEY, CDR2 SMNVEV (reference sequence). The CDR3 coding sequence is TGTGCCAGCAGTTTGGGACGAAGGGGAGAAAAACTGTTTTTT. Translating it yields CASSLGRRGEKLFF. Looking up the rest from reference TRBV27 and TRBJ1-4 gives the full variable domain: EAQVTQNPRYLITVTGKKLTVTCSQNMNHEYMSWYRQDPGLGLRQIYYSMNVEVTDKGDVPEGYKVSRKEKRNFPLILESPSPNQTSLYFCASSLGRRGEKLFFGSGTQLSVL.

The CDR3 DNA sequence: TGTGCCAGCCACGGGGAGACCCAGTACTTC. This translates into CASHGETQYF. V usage is TRBV2 and J usage is TRBJ2-5; D gene unclear. Germline CDR1 reads SNHLY; CDR2 reads FYNNEI. The CDR3 extends over 10 amino acids. Trimming took off 8 bases at V and 5 bases at J, with 6 bases between the two ends.

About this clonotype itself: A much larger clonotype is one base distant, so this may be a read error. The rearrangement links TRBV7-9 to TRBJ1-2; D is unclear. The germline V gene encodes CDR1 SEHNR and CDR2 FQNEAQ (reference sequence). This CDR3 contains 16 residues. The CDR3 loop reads CASSLPQKQINYGYIF. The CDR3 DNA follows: TGTGCCAGCAGCTTACCGCAAAAACAGATTAACTATGGCTACATCTTC.

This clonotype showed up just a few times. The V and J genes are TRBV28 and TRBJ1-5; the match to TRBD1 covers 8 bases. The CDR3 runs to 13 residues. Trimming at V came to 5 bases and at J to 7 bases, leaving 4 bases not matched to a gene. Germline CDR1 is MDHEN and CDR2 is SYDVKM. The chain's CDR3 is CASSDRGGQPQHF. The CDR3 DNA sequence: TGTGCCAGCAGTGACAGGGGAGGACAGCCCCAGCATTTT.

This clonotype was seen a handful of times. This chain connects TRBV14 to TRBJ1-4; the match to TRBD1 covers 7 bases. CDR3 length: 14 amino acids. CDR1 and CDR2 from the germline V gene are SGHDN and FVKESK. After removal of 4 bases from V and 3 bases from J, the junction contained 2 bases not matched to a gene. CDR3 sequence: CASSPGQPNEKLFF. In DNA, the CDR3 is TGTGCCAGCAGCCCGGGACAGCCTAATGAAAAACTGTTTTTT.

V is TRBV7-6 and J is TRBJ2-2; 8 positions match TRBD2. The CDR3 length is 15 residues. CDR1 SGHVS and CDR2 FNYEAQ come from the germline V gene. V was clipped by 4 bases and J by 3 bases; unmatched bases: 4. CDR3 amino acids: CASSSSGGYTGELFF. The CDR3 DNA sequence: TGTGCCAGCAGCTCCAGCGGGGGCTACACCGGGGAGCTGTTTTTT.

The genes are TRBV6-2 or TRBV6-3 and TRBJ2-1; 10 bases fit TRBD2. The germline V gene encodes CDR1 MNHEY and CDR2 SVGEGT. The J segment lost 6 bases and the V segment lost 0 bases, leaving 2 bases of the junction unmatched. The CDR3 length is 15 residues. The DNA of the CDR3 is TGTGCCAGCAGTTACTCACGGACTAGCGGCAATGAGCAGTTCTTC. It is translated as CASSYSRTSGNEQFF.

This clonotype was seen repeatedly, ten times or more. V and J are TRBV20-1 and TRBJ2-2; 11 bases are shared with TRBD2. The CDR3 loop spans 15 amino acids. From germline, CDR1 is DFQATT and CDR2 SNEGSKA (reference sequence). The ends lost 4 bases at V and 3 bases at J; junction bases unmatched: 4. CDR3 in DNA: TGCAGTGCTAAAGTTAGCGGGAGGGACACCGGGGAGCTGTTTTTT. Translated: CSAKVSGRDTGELFF.

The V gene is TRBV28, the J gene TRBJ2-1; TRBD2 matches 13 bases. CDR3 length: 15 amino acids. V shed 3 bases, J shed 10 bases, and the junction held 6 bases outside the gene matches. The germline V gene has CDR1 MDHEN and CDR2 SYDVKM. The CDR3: CASSLEGLAGEEQFF. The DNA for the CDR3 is TGTGCCAGCAGTTTGGAAGGACTAGCGGGAGAGGAGCAGTTCTTC.

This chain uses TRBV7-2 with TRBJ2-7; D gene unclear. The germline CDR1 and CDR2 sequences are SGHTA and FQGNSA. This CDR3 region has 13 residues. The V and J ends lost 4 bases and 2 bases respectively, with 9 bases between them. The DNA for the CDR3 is TGTGCCAGCAGCTGGTTCGCGGCCTACGAGCAGTACTTC. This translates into CASSWFAAYEQYF.

The CDR3 reads CASSPSAKGAFF. Written as DNA, the CDR3 is TGTGCCAGCAGTCCTTCGGCAAAGGGAGCTTTCTTT. The chain combines TRBV7-9 with TRBJ1-1, with D hard to call. CDR1 SEHNR and CDR2 FQNEAQ come from the germline V gene (reference sequence). V was pared by 6 bases and J by 10 bases, with 15 bases between. The length of the CDR3 is 12 residues.

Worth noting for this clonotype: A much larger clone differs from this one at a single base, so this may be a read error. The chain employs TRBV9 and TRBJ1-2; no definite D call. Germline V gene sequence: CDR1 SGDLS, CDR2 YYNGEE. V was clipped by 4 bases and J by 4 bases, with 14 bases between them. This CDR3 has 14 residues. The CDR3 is CASSPTAGAYGYTF. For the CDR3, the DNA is TGTGCCAGCAGCCCCACGGCAGGCGCCTATGGCTACACCTTC.

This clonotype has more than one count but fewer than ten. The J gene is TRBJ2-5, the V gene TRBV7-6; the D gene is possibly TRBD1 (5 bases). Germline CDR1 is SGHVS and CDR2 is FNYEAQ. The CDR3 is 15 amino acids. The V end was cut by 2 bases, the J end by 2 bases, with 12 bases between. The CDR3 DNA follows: TGTGCCAGCAGCTTACGGGCAGGGATACAAGAGACCCAGTACTTC. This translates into CASSLRAGIQETQYF.

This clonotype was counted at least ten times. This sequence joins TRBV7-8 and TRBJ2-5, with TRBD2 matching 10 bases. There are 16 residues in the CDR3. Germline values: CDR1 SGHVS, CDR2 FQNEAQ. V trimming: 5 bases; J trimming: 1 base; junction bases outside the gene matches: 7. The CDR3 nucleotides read TGTGCCAGCAGCCCGGGACTAGCGTACCTCCAAGAGACCCAGTACTTC. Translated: CASSPGLAYLQETQYF.

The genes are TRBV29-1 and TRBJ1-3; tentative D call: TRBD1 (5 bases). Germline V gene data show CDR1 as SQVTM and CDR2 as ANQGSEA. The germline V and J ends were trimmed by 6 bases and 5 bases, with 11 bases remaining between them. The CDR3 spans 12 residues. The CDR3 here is CSVVGQRNTIYF. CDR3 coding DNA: TGCAGCGTGGTGGGGCAGAGAAACACCATATATTTT.

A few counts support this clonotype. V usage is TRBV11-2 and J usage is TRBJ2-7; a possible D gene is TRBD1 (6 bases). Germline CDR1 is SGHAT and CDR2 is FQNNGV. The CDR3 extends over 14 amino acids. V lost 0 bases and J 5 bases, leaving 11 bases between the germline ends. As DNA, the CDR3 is TGTGCCAGCAGCTTAGAGTGGGGGCAGAACGAGCAGTACTTC. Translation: CASSLEWGQNEQYF.

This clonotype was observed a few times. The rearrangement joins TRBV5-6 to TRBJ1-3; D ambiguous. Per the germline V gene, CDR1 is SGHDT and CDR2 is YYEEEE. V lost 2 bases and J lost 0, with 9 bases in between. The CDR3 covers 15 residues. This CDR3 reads CASSFDVLSGNTIYF. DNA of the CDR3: TGTGCCAGCAGCTTCGACGTCCTCTCTGGAAACACCATATATTTT.

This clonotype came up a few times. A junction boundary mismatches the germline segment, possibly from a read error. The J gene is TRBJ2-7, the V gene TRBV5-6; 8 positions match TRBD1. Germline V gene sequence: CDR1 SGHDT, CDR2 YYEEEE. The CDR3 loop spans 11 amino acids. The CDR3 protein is CASSPVRDRRF. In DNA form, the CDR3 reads TGTGCCAGCAGCCCTGTCCGGGACAGGAGGTTC.